This TCR beta chain was observed in a study of patients and donors after allogeneic stem cell transplantation. The V gene's germline CDR1 is MNHEY and CDR2 SVGAGI. The junction had 8 bases not matched to a gene; V was cut back by 5 bases and J by 4 bases. The length of the CDR3 is 15 residues. MiXCR was run by TCRdb on the RT-PCR reads, yielding one entry per CDR3 protein. Of about 90,000 distinct CDR3 sequences in the sample, roughly 50% were seen once. J is TRBJ2-7 and V is TRBV6-5; 10 bases fit TRBD1. Material for sequencing was blood, either unsorted or a sorted T cell fraction (not recorded which). The receptor was derived from a human donor who was either an allogeneic HSCT recipient or a stem cell or donor lymphocyte infusion donor (not recorded which). It is not recorded whose cells these are; they may come from a transplant donor. CDR3 region: CASSGQGGMGYEQYF. In DNA, the CDR3 is TGTGCCAGCAGTGGACAGGGGGGAATGGGGTACGAGCAGTACTTC.